This TCR beta chain was captured by sequencing in a study of T cell repertoires in cytomegalovirus infection. Study summary: Matching HLA type, along with CMV infection, was indicated by public TCR beta signatures. Whole-study findings and limits: Individuals carrying CMV plus the relevant HLA were identified by cumulative frequency of public TCR beta families. HLA-C-restricted CMV-specific TCR beta clonotypes were dominant in the ex vivo response.

A remark on this clonotype: No antigen is known for it.

The ends were cut back, 6 bases at V and 2 bases at J, with 18 bases in the middle. The CDR3 is made up of 16 amino acids. MiXCR, applied by TCRdb to the reads, yields one record per CDR3 protein. This table holds 290,000 or so distinct CDR3 sequences, about 9.1% found once. This clonotype originated in a human donor in good health (CMV status not recorded). Some clones in this sample may be carry-over from other donors' samples. The V and J genes are TRBV12-3 or TRBV12-4 and TRBJ2-3; weak D call: TRBD2 (6 bases). Sequencing was performed on PBMCs. The CDR3 coding sequence is TGTGCCAGCAGATTAAGGGATGGGGGGATCACAGATACGCAGTATTTT. Amino acid sequence: CASRLRDGGITDTQYF.